This T cell receptor beta chain was captured in a study of shared clonotypes between healthy human individuals (dated by TCRdb to the early 2020s). Context from the whole study: Two women and a few men aged 18 to 49 years were included in the cohort. For each donor, three plates each were used for CD4 naive and CD4 memory, two plates were used for CD8 naive, and one plate was used for CD8 memory. Blood TCR repertoires of five healthy adults were deeply sequenced to estimate repertoire size and the extent of clonotype sharing between individuals. Different laboratories and diverse techniques were used to prepare libraries and sequence TCR repertoires, to increase sequencing depth and limit assay-specific biases. Between about 0.85 and 9.5 billion PBMCs per donor were obtained by leukapheresis.

Concerning this clone: Its antigen specificity is not known. It has no much larger one-base neighbor in the sample; base qualities were not kept.

Here is what the overall study found, with its caveats: The small number of donors limited the genetic and exposure-history diversity represented. Sampling was restricted to blood, and TCR repertoires in tissue are likely to differ from TCR repertoires in blood. Higher generation probabilities were observed for clonotypes shared by all four sorted-subset donors than for non-shared clonotypes. Even with the large sequencing depth, rarefaction of the sorted-subset datasets indicated that sequencing was incomplete. Naive subsets generally had larger estimated clonotype richness than memory subsets did. Sharing across a few donors was observed for approximately 4.6% of naive CD4, about 3.2% of naive CD8, over 2% of memory CD4, and 0.4% of memory CD8 clonotypes. Pairwise subsampling led to the expectation that sequencing depth would affect the degree of clonotype sharing among donors.

Donors were healthy HIV-negative adults with no recently reported acute infections or vaccinations. Every donor was a Caucasian adult living in Nashville, Tennessee, USA. CD4+ T cells were enriched through magnetic negative selection, after which naive cells were positively selected on CD45RA and the remaining negative fraction served as the memory subset. Blood was collected by leukapheresis, and PBMCs were isolated by Ficoll-Histopaque density gradient centrifugation and then cryopreserved in liquid nitrogen vapor phase. Analytical flow cytometry was used to check the purity and quantity of each magnetically sorted T cell population. Each sorted fraction had its genomic DNA isolated and then quantified by UV absorbance on a Nanodrop 2000c. TCR CDR3 regions were amplified from genomic DNA by multiplex PCR using the deep immunoSEQ assay. Genomic DNA extracted from each cell subset was distributed evenly over all wells of several immunoSEQ 96-well plates, and each plate served as one replicate. For sorted subsets, roughly 190 ng of genomic DNA, equivalent to some 30,000 T cell genomes, went into each replicate PCR. Purified libraries were quantified with a Qubit 3.0 fluorometer, sized on a Bioanalyzer 2100, and re-quantified with the KAPA Library Quantification kit. A separate single-read 150-cycle Illumina NextSeq 550 flow cell was used to sequence each immunoSEQ 96-well plate. The source study handled its data this way. The immunoSEQ output contained only junctional sequences without quality scores, so filtering could not match that applied to full-length reads. To assign V/J genes and CDR3, sequences were annotated against IMGT germline references using PyIR, a Python wrapper for IgBLAST v1.9. Any read was removed if the V/J assignment was weak (E-value above 1e-6), the CDR3 was missing, or the read contained stop codons, out-of-frame junctions, or ambiguous translated residues. A V3J clonotype was defined by an identical inferred V gene, J gene, and CDR3 amino acid sequence. Percentage overlap between repertoires was calculated by dividing the number of shared unique clonotypes by the size of the smaller repertoire. Three approaches were used to assess repertoire richness: RTK rarefaction, the Chao1 estimator, and Recon v2.1 estimates of unobserved clonotypes. For all TCRbeta clonotypes obtained by the gDNA method from several donors, generation probabilities were computed with OLGA. TCRdb mirrors the immuneACCESS table, restricted to in-frame sequences. Some clones are absent from its copies; in checked studies, under half trace to an unresolved V gene, and the reason for the others is unknown. D and trimming come from the DNA, and the V and J calls and clone size come from that table. The sample table shows 2 million to 2.5 million clones, and 80% to 95% are seen once. 0.39% of the sample belongs to the ten largest clones.

Via the germline V gene (reference sequence), CDR1 is SEHNR and CDR2 FQNEAQ. V is clipped by 2 bases and J by 13 bases, and the sequence between their germline boundaries is 14 bases long. From the cysteine up to the phenylalanine, the CDR3 has a length of 12 residues. Here the CDR3 DNA is all that survives: 36 bases in frame from base 1. The sequencing input was naive CD4+ T cells from PBMCs. Sample cell subset or site, as interpreted from the label and publication: CD45RA+ positively selected. The rearrangement combines TRBV7-9 with TRBJ2-5; the D gene is possibly TRBD1 or TRBD2, with 5 bases matching each. This receptor was obtained from a man between 18 and 29 years old in good health. Some clones in this sample may be carry-over from other donors' samples. The CDR3 in this case is CASSLIWDGGYF. The DNA sequence follows: TGTGCCAGCAGCTTAATCTGGGACGGAGGGTACTTC. With all but the CDR3 taken from the reference TRBV7-9 and TRBJ2-5 genes, the full variable domain is: DTGVSQNPRHKITKRGQNVTFRCDPISEHNRLYWYRQTLGQGPEFLTYFQNEAQLEKSRLLSDRFSAERPKGSFSTLEIQRTEQGDSAMYLCASSLIWDGGYFGPGTRLLVL.